The 2 T cell receptor beta chains given below trace back to one sample, sequenced in a study of blood T cells in healthy people across ages. The use of a sample-barcoded 5' primer and a J-beta primer mix characterized a second PCR of about 6 to 11 cycles. Using its own MiXCR run on the 5' RACE reads, TCRdb lists one record per CDR3 protein. This sample has hundreds of thousands of distinct CDR3 sequences, with 40% to 65% found just once. The sample comprised blood. These receptors were taken from an elderly man in good health.

The chain combines TRBV29-1 with TRBJ2-7; 7 bases are a match to TRBD2. Trimming cost V 0 bases and J 3 bases; bases outside gene matches: 8. This CDR3 region has 15 residues. The germline V gene encodes CDR1 SQVTM and CDR2 ANQGSEA. DNA for the CDR3: TGCAGCGTTGAAGATCGGGGGGTTGGGCTCTACGAGCAGTACTTC. This translates into CSVEDRGVGLYEQYF.

This clonotype appeared a single time. This chain connects TRBV7-2 to TRBJ1-4; 11 nucleotides agree with TRBD1. From germline, CDR1 is SGHTA and CDR2 FQGNSA. This CDR3 comprises 15 residues. V shed 5 bases, J shed 8 bases, and the junction held 7 bases outside the gene matches. CDR3 protein: CASSPGQGAGEKLFF. The DNA for the CDR3 is TGTGCCAGCAGCCCCGGACAGGGGGCAGGAGAAAAACTGTTTTTT.